This TCR beta chain was profiled in a study of regulatory T cells in long-lasting Graves disease. Study results and caveats: Persistent Graves' cases showed lower TCR diversity than newly diagnosed cases. Public clonotype sharing was higher in persistent than newly diagnosed patients.

Germline V gene sequence: CDR1 MNHNS, CDR2 SASEGT. The CDR3 sequence is 12 residues long. Trimming removed 5 bases at V and 8 bases at J, with 10 bases between. To note about this clonotype: Its target is unknown.

Time point indicated: persistent/refractory GD, antithyroid drugs over 5 years with positive TRAb. Extracted PBMC RNA gave rise to the TCR library. Arm-PCR of CDR3 regions with iRepertoire HTBI primers generated TCR beta libraries. TCRdb re-called the multiplex PCR reads with MiXCR, one entry per CDR3 protein. The sample includes roughly 470,000 distinct CDR3 sequences, less than 25% of them seen just once. The source of this sequence is a female donor with Graves disease. The V gene is TRBV6-1, the J gene TRBJ2-1, with D possibly TRBD2 on 6 matching bases. The source material was peripheral blood mononuclear cells (PBMCs), sampled when the disease was refractory, from a patient treated with antithyroid drugs. CDR3 sequence: CASSTSTDEQFF. CDR3 in DNA: TGTGCCAGCAGTACTAGCACGGATGAGCAGTTCTTC.